This entry describes one T cell receptor beta chain. Its matching antigen is unknown. Profiled with immunoSEQ multiplex PCR; TCRdb holds only in-frame clones, not every one. This sample has about 680,000 clones, with more than 70% found just once. The data stem from a study of Ad26.COV2.S vaccination and SARS-CoV-2 variants. Regarding the study as a whole: Greater spike-specific TCR breadth was seen in vaccine recipients than in placebo recipients.

The CDR3 runs 14 residues. V dropped 7 bases and J dropped 1; count of bases not matched to a gene: 3. CDR1 LNHDA and CDR2 SQIVND come from the germline V gene (reference sequence). Documented treatment: some 20 received Ad26.COV2.S at low or high dose, single or two shots; about 5 received placebo; per-sample allocation not given. Day 63 after the first vaccine or placebo injection was the time point for sampling. The sequences come from peripheral blood, collected in a trial of Ad26.COV2.S vaccine versus placebo. This clonotype originated in a person between 18 and 59 years old who received the Ad26.COV2.S COVID-19 vaccine or a placebo. The rearrangement joins TRBV19 to TRBJ1-1; TRBD1 matches 10 bases. This CDR3 is CASKTGGANTEAFF. In DNA, the CDR3 is TGTGCCAGTAAGACAGGGGGCGCGAACACTGAAGCTTTCTTT.